The TCR beta chain under discussion was sequenced for a study of cytomegalovirus exposure and HLA in healthy donors. The PCR made use of 60 Vbeta and 13 Jbeta primers. TCRdb's copy holds only in-frame clones and misses some; the assay was immunoSEQ multiplex PCR. This sample has roughly 150,000 clones, with more than 60% found just once. The table lists this clone with a few counts. This CDR3 is 16 amino acids long. The germline gives CDR1 MNHEY, CDR2 SMNVEV (reference sequence). V dropped 4 bases and J dropped 6; count of bases not matched to a gene: 8. V is TRBV27 and J is TRBJ2-3, with TRBD2 matching 12 bases. The sequenced material came from PBMCs. This clonotype originated in a young man in good health and CMV-seropositive. For the CDR3, the DNA is TGTGCCAGCAGTTCGCATACTAGCGGGAGGAGTGATACGCAGTATTTT. Amino acids: CASSSHTSGRSDTQYF.